This TCR beta chain is from a study of spatial heterogeneity in lung cancer. Each molecule of TCR cDNA was tagged with one unique molecular identifier. TCRdb re-derived calls from the 5' RACE reads in MiXCR, one entry per CDR3 protein. The data hold more than 65,000 distinct CDR3 sequences, with 7.5% to 9.5% observed a single time. The CDR3 loop spans 16 amino acids. The V and J ends lost 3 bases and 7 bases respectively, with 18 bases between them. The germline V gene encodes CDR1 MNHNS and CDR2 SASEGT. Time point defined: sample taken at primary tumor resection. Tumor, nontumor lung or frozen PBMC supplied whole RNA, sequenced without sorting.

The material sequenced was PBMCs, taken at surgery. The TCR was taken from a male donor with early-stage non-small cell lung cancer. The chain couples TRBV6-1 to TRBJ1-4, with D possibly being TRBD1 (6 bases). The chain's CDR3 is CASSEILAGVTEKLFF. The CDR3 nucleotides read TGTGCCAGCAGTGAGATATTGGCAGGGGTAACTGAAAAACTGTTTTTT.